A single T cell receptor beta chain is shown here with its context. This record comes from a study of blood T cell repertoires in COVID-19. Study-wide background: Both acute and convalescent COVID-19 samples were obtained from the United States, Italy and Spain. In each case, the material was cDNA or gDNA derived from T cells, B-cell-depleted T cells, or PBMCs.

Germline CDR1 MNHEY, CDR2 SVGAGI. V lost 6 bases and J 8 bases, leaving 17 bases between the germline ends. This CDR3 comprises 14 residues. Libraries were prepared by immunoSEQ multiplex PCR; TCRdb keeps only in-frame clonotypes and omits some of them. The table lists a few hundred thousand clones, approximately 91% of them singletons. The sample comprised peripheral blood. The chain joins TRBV6-5 to TRBJ2-1; D may be TRBD2 (5 bases). The clonotype was recovered from a human donor in a cohort sampled during active COVID-19. This CDR3 reads CASRPRGSLDEQFF. Here the CDR3 DNA reads TGTGCCAGCAGACCCCGAGGGTCCTTGGATGAGCAGTTCTTC.